These T cell receptor beta chains were read from a single sample in a study of a mutant IDH1 vaccine in newly diagnosed glioma. For these receptors, no antigen is known. Generated by immunoSEQ multiplex PCR, the TCRdb table keeps only in-frame clones and is missing some. The sample lists roughly 54,000 clones; around 80% were seen once. The source was PBMCs, collected from a glioma patient whose treatment included an IDH1 peptide vaccine. The receptors come from a man under 40 with glioma. The CDR3 runs from the conserved cysteine through the conserved F or W.

TRBJ1-5 TRBV19 CASSNRQGRNQPQHF
TRBJ1-2 TRBV6-5 CASGLGGPYGYTF
TRBJ1-1 TRBV2 CASSEDPRSVAFF
TRBJ2-4 TRBV30 CAWSADREKNIQYF
TRBJ1-5 TRBV28 CASSLHRVNQPQHF
TRBJ2-3 TRBV4-1 CASSLRQGPTDTQYF
TRBJ2-7 TRBV18 CASSPLTGDEQYF
TRBJ2-3 TRBV19 CASSIGHEGLAALSDTQYF
TRBJ2-1 TRBV28 CASSPPGLARGYNEQFF
TRBJ1-1 TRBV4-1 CASSQDQAGWNTEAFF
TRBJ2-5 TRBV11-3 CASSLGGGRQETQYF
TRBJ2-3 TRBV6-5 CASSYSPDTQYF
TRBJ2-5 TRBV5-4 CASGTSGGARETQYF
TRBJ2-7 TRBV18 CASSWSGQSDEQYF
TRBJ2-7 TRBV19 CASKPDRGYEQYF
TRBJ2-7 TRBV7-9 CASSLQGATDSYEQYF
TRBJ2-5 TRBV30 CAWSPRGRGEETQYF
TRBJ2-2 TRBV5-6 CASSFGLAIRTGELFF
TRBJ1-2 TRBV25-1 CASSDRGFTYGYTF
TRBJ1-4 TRBV4-1 CASSQVGTVGEKLFF
TRBJ2-2 TRBV19 CASSIDLYTGELFF
TRBJ1-5 TRBV9 CASSVGTDNQPQHF
TRBJ2-1 TRBV10-3 CAISSAGGHGDEQFF
TRBJ2-1 TRBV10-1 CASRERLGNNEQFF
TRBJ1-1 TRBV18 CASSPIPSGSNTEAFF
TRBJ1-1 TRBV6-5 CASSYEGATNTEAFF
TRBJ1-6 TRBV5-5 CASSLQWGPINSPLHF
TRBJ2-2 TRBV5-1 CASSDTSGVTGELFF
TRBJ1-1 TRBV5-5 CASSLNPNLRQEPEAFF
TRBJ1-6 TRBV7-9 CASSLDRVWNSPLHF
TRBJ2-7 TRBV2 CASSSGRNSYEQYF
TRBJ2-7 TRBV7-8 CASRGQGRAPAYEQYF
TRBJ1-4 TRBV13 CASSLEGGRRYGNEKLFF
TRBJ2-1 TRBV11-3 CASGGPSGEQFF
TRBJ1-2 TRBV27 CASSLAGTGGGVRGYTF
TRBJ1-2 TRBV19 CASNIDRRQNYGYTF
TRBJ1-1 TRBV6-1 CASTPHHRGTGEAFF
TRBJ1-1 TRBV19 CASSIAGTGNTEAFF
TRBJ2-2 TRBV5-1 CASSPTGGTGELFF
TRBJ2-2 TRBV9 CASRPDSLPTGELFF
TRBJ2-1 TRBV7-9 CASSPPGGLEINEQFF
TRBJ1-1 TRBV11-3 CASSLGTVEEAFF
TRBJ1-1 TRBV6-6 CASSYPPPIKATEAFF
TRBJ1-2 TRBV6-5 CASTIRGGASGYTF
TRBJ1-4 TRBV15 CATSRDLVSVNEKLFF
TRBJ2-4 TRBV19 CASSIRTGKNIQYF
TRBJ2-7 TRBV5-1 CASSPRPGDSYEQYF
TRBJ2-2 TRBV2 CASSEDRTVATGELFF
TRBJ2-1 TRBV5-1 CASSLGQVDYNEQFF
TRBJ2-2 TRBV19 CASSMDSQLYTGELFF
TRBJ1-1 TRBV18 CASSLDLQGSAFF
TRBJ1-2 TRBV15 CATSRGYRMAHRGEYGYTF